The rows below give T cell receptor beta chains drawn from one sample of a study of Graves' ophthalmopathy and Graves' hyperthyroidism. TCRdb ran MiXCR on the multiplex PCR reads and lists one entry per CDR3 protein. The table records 200,000 to 250,000 distinct CDR3 sequences, about 22% of them present only once. Sequenced material: peripheral blood. Source of these receptors: a woman between 45 and 60 years old with Graves' ophthalmopathy. Each CDR3 is given with its conserved first and last residue. A D gene is named only where the DNA matches it firmly. Clone size is stated in some rows and not others, as once, few, many or a class when expanded.

J gene	V gene	clone size	D gene	CDR3 protein	CDR3 DNA
TRBJ2-7	TRBV11-2	many	-	CASSESSYEQYF	TGTGCCAGCAGCGAGAGCTCCTACGAGCAGTACTTC
TRBJ2-4	TRBV12-3/TRBV12-4	many	-	CASSPGWAKNIQYF	TGTGCCAGCAGTCCCGGGTGGGCCAAAAACATTCAGTACTTC
TRBJ1-3	TRBV24-1	-	-	CATSDPRSSGNTIYF	TGTGCCACCAGTGATCCTCGCAGCTCTGGAAACACCATATATTTT
TRBJ1-1	TRBV6-1	-	-	CASSEGGVRENTEAFF	TGTGCCAGCAGTGAAGGCGGGGTAAGGGAGAACACTGAAGCTTTCTTT
TRBJ2-2	TRBV14	few	-	CASSRLTGSGELFF	TGTGCCAGCAGCCGCCTTACAGGGTCCGGGGAGCTGTTTTTT
TRBJ2-7	TRBV7-8	many	TRBD2	CASSRRIAGGHEQYF	TGTGCCAGCAGCCGTAGAATAGCGGGAGGCCACGAGCAGTACTTC
TRBJ2-5	TRBV6-5	-	-	CASSYPEGGEYF	TGTGCCAGCAGTTACCCGGAGGGGGGCGAGTACTTC
TRBJ2-3	TRBV2	many	-	CASKGTDTQYF	TGTGCCAGCAAGGGTACAGATACGCAGTATTTT
TRBJ1-5	TRBV30	-	TRBD1	CAWSVGGQGFRNQPQHF	TGTGCCTGGAGTGTAGGAGGACAGGGCTTTCGGAATCAGCCCCAGCATTTT
TRBJ2-5	TRBV5-5	many	-	CASSPLRERKETQYF	TGTGCCAGCTCCCCCCTGAGGGAGCGAAAAGAGACCCAGTACTTC
TRBJ2-7	TRBV3-1	many	-	CATGSRPYEQYF	TGTGCTACGGGCAGTCGACCCTACGAGCAGTACTTC
TRBJ2-4	TRBV6-5	many	-	CASSSPLINIQYF	TGTGCCAGCAGTTCACCCCTGATAAACATTCAGTACTTC
TRBJ1-5	TRBV7-2	-	-	CASSREVGYQPQHF	TGTGCCAGCAGCCGCGAAGTGGGGTATCAGCCCCAGCATTTT
TRBJ2-7	TRBV4-1	many	-	CASSQGGQNQYF	TGCGCCAGCAGCCAAGGAGGGCAGAACCAGTACTTC
TRBJ2-7	TRBV18	-	-	CAISPPEGVYEQYF	TGTGCCATCTCGCCCCCGGAGGGAGTCTACGAGCAGTACTTC
TRBJ2-5	TRBV6-2/TRBV6-3	many	TRBD2	CASSFTSGRGTQYF	TGTGCCAGCAGTTTTACTAGCGGGAGAGGGACCCAGTACTTC
TRBJ1-6	TRBV7-9	many	-	CASSQTGNSPLHF	TGTGCCAGCAGCCAAACGGGGAATTCACCCCTCCACTTT
TRBJ2-4	TRBV20-1	many	TRBD1	CSARIPGTGQNIQYF	TGCAGTGCTAGAATCCCGGGGACAGGCCAGAACATTCAGTACTTC
TRBJ2-7	TRBV6-1	many	TRBD1	CASRDRTGGSYEQYF	TGTGCCAGCAGGGACCGGACAGGAGGATCCTACGAGCAGTACTTC
TRBJ1-5	TRBV6-2/TRBV6-3	many	-	CASARGNQPQHF	TGTGCCAGCGCGAGGGGGAATCAGCCCCAGCATTTT
TRBJ1-1	TRBV6-1	-	-	CASSEVGSYTEAFF	TGTGCCAGCAGTGAAGTAGGCAGTTACACTGAAGCTTTCTTT
TRBJ2-7	TRBV7-9	many	-	CASSSDTYEQYF	TGTGCCAGCAGCTCCGATACCTACGAGCAGTACTTC
TRBJ2-5	TRBV7-9	few	-	CASSLRDTQETQYF	TGTGCCAGCAGCTTGCGGGACACACAAGAGACCCAGTACTTC
TRBJ1-1	TRBV30	-	-	CAWSVRGGSTEAFF	TGTGCCTGGAGTGTACGGGGGGGATCCACTGAAGCTTTCTTT
TRBJ2-5	TRBV3-1	-	-	CASSQDGRTIETQYF	TGTGCCAGCAGCCAAGATGGGCGGACGATTGAGACCCAGTACTTC
TRBJ2-2	TRBV9	-	TRBD2	CASSGRRLAGNTGELFF	TGTGCCAGCAGCGGACGCAGGCTAGCGGGGAACACCGGGGAGCTGTTTTTT
TRBJ2-7	TRBV15	many	TRBD2	CATSQRGSRREQYF	TGTGCCACCAGCCAGCGCGGGAGTCGGCGGGAGCAGTACTTC
TRBJ1-1	TRBV20-1	many	-	CSASRLLNTEAFF	TGCAGTGCTAGTAGACTGCTGAACACTGAAGCTTTCTTT
TRBJ1-3	TRBV10-3	many	-	CAISRGSEGNTIYF	TGTGCCATCAGCCGGGGATCTGAGGGAAACACCATATATTTT